The 14 T cell receptor beta chains below come from one sample, sequenced in a study of T cell responses to AZD1222 COVID-19 vaccine. Sequenced by immunoSEQ multiplex PCR; TCRdb stores in-frame clones only, minus some. In the table there are roughly 100,000 clones, roughly 90% of which are singletons. The sample consisted of peripheral blood, taken on day 0 of AZD1222 vaccination. These receptors originate from an adult in good health.

The chain recombines TRBV7-2 with TRBJ1-2; D possibly corresponds to TRBD1 (5 bases). The CDR3 runs 14 residues. V was pared by 1 base and J by 3 bases, with 9 bases between. Per germline, CDR1 SGHTA and CDR2 FQGNSA. The CDR3 nucleotides read TGTGCCAGCAGCTTAGGGGGCCAGGACTATGGCTACACCTTC. This encodes CASSLGGQDYGYTF. The variable domain in full, with the rest retrieved from reference TRBV7-2 and TRBJ1-2, is GAGVSQSPSNKVTEKGKDVELRCDPISGHTALYWYRQSLGQGLEFLIYFQGNSAPDKSGLPSDRFSAERTGGSVSTLTIQRTQQEDSAVYLCASSLGGQDYGYTFGSGTRLTVV.

This clone was observed once. The chain recombines TRBV7-9 with TRBJ2-7; D possibly corresponds to TRBD2 (6 bases). This CDR3 comprises 16 residues. Germline CDR1 SEHNR, CDR2 FQNEAQ (reference sequence). Trimming removed 5 bases at V and 0 bases at J, with 17 bases between. The chain's CDR3 is CASSAPGGGVSYEQYF. The CDR3 DNA reads TGTGCCAGCAGCGCCCCGGGTGGCGGGGTCTCCTACGAGCAGTACTTC.

The chain links TRBV14 to TRBJ2-5; a weak D match, TRBD1 (5 bases). The CDR3 consists of 15 residues. Germline V gives CDR1 SGHDN, CDR2 FVKESK. V was clipped by 4 bases and J by 3 bases, with 15 bases between them. CDR3 coding DNA: TGTGCCAGCAGCCCCGTGGGTGACAGTAAAGAGACCCAGTACTTC. Translation: CASSPVGDSKETQYF.

This rearrangement joins TRBV5-5 to TRBJ2-7, with 11 bases aligning to TRBD2. The junction had 10 bases not matched to a gene; V was cut back by 6 bases and J by 5 bases. The CDR3 runs to 15 residues. Per germline, CDR1 SGHKS and CDR2 YYEKEE (reference sequence). The CDR3 loop is CASTPPGLAVDEQYF. In nucleotides, the CDR3 is TGTGCCAGCACCCCCCCGGGACTAGCGGTGGACGAGCAGTACTTC.

This clone appeared a few times. V and J are TRBV11-3 and TRBJ2-1; 12 nucleotides match TRBD2. Germline lookup yields CDR1 SGHNT and CDR2 YENEEA. V gave up 1 base and J gave up 6 bases; unmatched junction bases: 4. The CDR3 is 16 residues long. This CDR3 is CASSLGGLAGRNEQFF. The CDR3 nucleotides read TGTGCCAGCAGCTTAGGTGGACTAGCGGGGCGCAATGAGCAGTTCTTC.

The chain has TRBV19 and TRBJ2-2; 7 bases line up with TRBD2. The germline V gene encodes CDR1 LNHDA and CDR2 SQIVND (reference sequence). The CDR3 extends over 15 amino acids. Unmatched junction bases numbered 7, after V lost 1 base and J lost 8 bases. Here the CDR3 DNA reads TGTGCCAGTAGTATAGTCGGGAGGTCTGTGGGGGAGCTGTTTTTT. Translating it yields CASSIVGRSVGELFF.

The genes are TRBV19 and TRBJ2-5, with D perhaps TRBD1 (6 bases). V lost 4 bases and J lost 0, with 9 bases in between. Germline CDR1 reads LNHDA; CDR2 reads SQIVND (reference sequence). The CDR3 loop spans 14 amino acids. The CDR3 region has the DNA TGTGCCAGTAGTAGGACAGCGAACCAAGAGACCCAGTACTTC. It yields the protein CASSRTANQETQYF.

This chain links TRBV11-2 with TRBJ1-2, with 8 bases identical to TRBD1. The germline V gene encodes CDR1 SGHAT and CDR2 FQNNGV. This CDR3 contains 15 residues. Trimming took 4 bases from V and 13 from J; bases not matched to a gene: 17. CDR3: CASSYLPGTGLGCTF. The CDR3, as DNA: TGTGCCAGCAGCTACTTACCGGGGACAGGCCTAGGTTGCACCTTC.

The V and J genes are TRBV27 and TRBJ1-2; 7 nucleotides align to TRBD1. J gave up 5 bases and V 6 bases, and 6 bases lay outside the gene matches. Germline CDR1 reads MNHEY; CDR2 reads SMNVEV (reference sequence). The CDR3 spans 13 residues. CDR3 nucleotides: TGTGCCAGCAGCCCGGACAGGATATATGGCTACACCTTC. This gives the protein CASSPDRIYGYTF.

The gene calls are TRBV5-1 and TRBJ1-3, with TRBD1 matching 8 bases. There are 15 residues in the CDR3. V lost 4 bases and J lost 0; bases outside the gene matches: 3. The germline V gene encodes CDR1 SGHRS and CDR2 YFSETQ. CDR3 sequence (DNA): TGCGCCAGCAGCCCTGGACAGGGCTCTGGAAACACCATATATTTT. Residues: CASSPGQGSGNTIYF.

The table lists this clone with a count of one. The chain recombines TRBV7-2 with TRBJ1-1, with D possibly TRBD1 on 5 matching bases. The CDR3 spans 15 residues. Trimming took 5 bases from V and 6 from J, leaving 19 bases between them. Germline lookup yields CDR1 SGHTA and CDR2 FQGNSA. CDR3 DNA sequence: TGTGCCAGCAGCCTGATGGGACTACCTGGCGCTGAAGCTTTCTTT. Protein product: CASSLMGLPGAEAFF.

V is TRBV5-1 and J is TRBJ2-5, with D possibly TRBD2 on 5 matching bases. V dropped 4 bases and J dropped 2 bases, with 18 bases sitting between them. This CDR3 spans 16 amino acids. Germline CDR1 SGHRS, CDR2 YFSETQ. The chain's CDR3 is CASSPAGKGLQETQYF. The DNA for the CDR3 is TGCGCCAGCAGCCCCGCCGGGAAGGGATTACAAGAGACCCAGTACTTC.

On this clone itself: An end of the junction does not agree with germline; a read error may underlie this. The V and J genes are TRBV4-2 and TRBJ2-1, with TRBD2 identical over 12 bases. Germline V gene data show CDR1 as LGHNA and CDR2 as YNFKEQ. The CDR3 is made up of 16 amino acids. CDR3 protein: CASTQGLAGTEGEQFF. CDR3 bases: TGTGCCAGCACCCAAGGACTAGCGGGGACCGAGGGCGAGCAGTTCTTC.

The chain links TRBV7-9 to TRBJ2-7; D tentatively reads TRBD1 or TRBD2 (5 bases each). CDR1 and CDR2 (germline): SEHNR, FQNEAQ (reference sequence). The CDR3 length is 15 residues. The V gene lost 5 bases and the J gene lost 5 bases, with 19 bases spanning the gap. CDR3 residues: CASSGGGGRVDEQYF. The DNA for the CDR3 is TGTGCCAGCAGCGGAGGAGGTGGCAGGGTCGACGAGCAGTACTTC.